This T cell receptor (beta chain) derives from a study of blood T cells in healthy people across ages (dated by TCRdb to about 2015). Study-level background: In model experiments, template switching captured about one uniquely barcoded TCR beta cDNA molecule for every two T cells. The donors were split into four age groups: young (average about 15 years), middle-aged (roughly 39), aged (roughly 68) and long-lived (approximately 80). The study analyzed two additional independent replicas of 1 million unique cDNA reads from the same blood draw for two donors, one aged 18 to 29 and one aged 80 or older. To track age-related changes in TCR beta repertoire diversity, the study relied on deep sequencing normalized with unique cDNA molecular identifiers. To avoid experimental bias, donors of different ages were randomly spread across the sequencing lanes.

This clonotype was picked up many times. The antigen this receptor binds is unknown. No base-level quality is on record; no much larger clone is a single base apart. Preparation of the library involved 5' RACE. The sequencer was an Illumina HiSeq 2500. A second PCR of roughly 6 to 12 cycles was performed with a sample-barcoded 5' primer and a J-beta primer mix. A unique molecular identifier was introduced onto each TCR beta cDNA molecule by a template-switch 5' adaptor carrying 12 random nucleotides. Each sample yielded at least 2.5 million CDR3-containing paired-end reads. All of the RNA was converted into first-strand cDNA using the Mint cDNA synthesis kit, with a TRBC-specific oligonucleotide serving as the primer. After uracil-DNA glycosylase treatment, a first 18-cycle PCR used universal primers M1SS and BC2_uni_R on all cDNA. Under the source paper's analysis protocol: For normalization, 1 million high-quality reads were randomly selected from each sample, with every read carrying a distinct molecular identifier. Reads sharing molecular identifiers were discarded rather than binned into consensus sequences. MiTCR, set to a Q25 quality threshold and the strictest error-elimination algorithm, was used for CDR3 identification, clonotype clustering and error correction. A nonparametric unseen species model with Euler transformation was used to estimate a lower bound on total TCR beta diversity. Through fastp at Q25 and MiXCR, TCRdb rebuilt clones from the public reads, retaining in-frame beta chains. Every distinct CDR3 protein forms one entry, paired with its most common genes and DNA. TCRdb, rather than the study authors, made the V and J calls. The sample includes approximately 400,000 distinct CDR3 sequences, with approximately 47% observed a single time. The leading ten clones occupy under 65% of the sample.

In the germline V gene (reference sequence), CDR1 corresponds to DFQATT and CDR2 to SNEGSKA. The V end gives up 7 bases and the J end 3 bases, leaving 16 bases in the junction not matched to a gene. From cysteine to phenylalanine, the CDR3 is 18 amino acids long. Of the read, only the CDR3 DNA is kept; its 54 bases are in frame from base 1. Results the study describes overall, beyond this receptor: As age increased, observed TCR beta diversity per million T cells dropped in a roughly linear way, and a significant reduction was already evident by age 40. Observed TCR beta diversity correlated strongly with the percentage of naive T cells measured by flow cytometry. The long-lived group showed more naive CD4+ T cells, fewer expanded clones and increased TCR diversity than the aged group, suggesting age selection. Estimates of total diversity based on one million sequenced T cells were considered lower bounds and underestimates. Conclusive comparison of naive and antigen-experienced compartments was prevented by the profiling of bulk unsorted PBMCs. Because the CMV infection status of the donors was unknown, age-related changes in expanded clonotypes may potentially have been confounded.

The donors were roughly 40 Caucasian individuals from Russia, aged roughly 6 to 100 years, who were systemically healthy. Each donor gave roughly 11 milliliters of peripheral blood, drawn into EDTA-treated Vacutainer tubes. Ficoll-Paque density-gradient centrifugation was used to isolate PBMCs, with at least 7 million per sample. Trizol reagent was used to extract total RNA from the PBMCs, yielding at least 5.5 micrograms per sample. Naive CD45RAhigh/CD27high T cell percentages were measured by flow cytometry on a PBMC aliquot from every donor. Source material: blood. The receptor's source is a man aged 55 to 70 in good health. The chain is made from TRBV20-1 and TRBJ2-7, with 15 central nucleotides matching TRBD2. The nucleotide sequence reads TGCAGTGTTAGGGGAATTACCGGGACTAGCGGGGGGCTCTACGAGCAGTACTTC. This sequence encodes CSVRGITGTSGGLYEQYF.